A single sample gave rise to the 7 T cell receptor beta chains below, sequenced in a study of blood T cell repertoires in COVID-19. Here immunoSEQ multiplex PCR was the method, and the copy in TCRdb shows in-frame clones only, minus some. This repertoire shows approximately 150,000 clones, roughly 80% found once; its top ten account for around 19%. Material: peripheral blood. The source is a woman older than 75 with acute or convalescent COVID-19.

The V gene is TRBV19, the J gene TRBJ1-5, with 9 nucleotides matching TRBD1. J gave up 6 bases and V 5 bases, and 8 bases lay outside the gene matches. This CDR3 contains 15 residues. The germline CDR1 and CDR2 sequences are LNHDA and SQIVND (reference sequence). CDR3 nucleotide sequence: TGTGCCAGTAGTCTCGGGACAGGGTTGGGTCAGCCCCAGCATTTT. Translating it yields CASSLGTGLGQPQHF. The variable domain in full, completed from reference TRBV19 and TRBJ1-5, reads DGGITQSPKYLFRKEGQNVTLSCEQNLNHDAMYWYRQDPGQGLRLIYYSQIVNDFQKGDIAEGYSVSREKKESFPLTVTSAQKNPTAFYLCASSLGTGLGQPQHFGDGTRLSIL.

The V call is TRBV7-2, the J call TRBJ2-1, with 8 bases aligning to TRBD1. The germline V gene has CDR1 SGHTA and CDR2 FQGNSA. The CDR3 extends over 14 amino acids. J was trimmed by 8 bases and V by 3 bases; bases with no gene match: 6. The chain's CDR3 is CASSFGRGLDEQFF. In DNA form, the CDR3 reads TGTGCCAGCAGCTTTGGCAGGGGGCTTGATGAGCAGTTCTTC.

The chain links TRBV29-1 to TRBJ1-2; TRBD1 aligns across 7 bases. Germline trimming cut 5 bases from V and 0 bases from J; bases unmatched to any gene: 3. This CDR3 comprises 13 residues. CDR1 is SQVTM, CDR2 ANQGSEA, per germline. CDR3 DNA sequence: TGCAGCGTTAGGGACAGCGCTAACTATGGCTACACCTTC. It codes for CSVRDSANYGYTF. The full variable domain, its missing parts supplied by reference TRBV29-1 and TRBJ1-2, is SAVISQKPSRDICQRGTSLTIQCQVDSQVTMMFWYRQQPGQSLTLIATANQGSEATYESGFVIDKFPISRPNLTFSTLTVSNMSPEDSSIYLCSVRDSANYGYTFGSGTRLTVV.

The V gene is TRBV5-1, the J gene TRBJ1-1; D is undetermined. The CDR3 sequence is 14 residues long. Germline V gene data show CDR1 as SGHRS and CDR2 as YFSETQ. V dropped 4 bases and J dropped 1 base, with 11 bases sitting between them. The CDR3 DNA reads TGCGCCAGCAGCCCCCGCCGGGGGAACACTGAAGCTTTCTTT. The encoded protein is CASSPRRGNTEAFF.

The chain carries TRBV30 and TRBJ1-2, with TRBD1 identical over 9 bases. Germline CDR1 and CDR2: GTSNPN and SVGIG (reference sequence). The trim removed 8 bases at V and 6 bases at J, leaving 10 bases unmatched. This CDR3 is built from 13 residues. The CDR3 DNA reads TGTGCCCGCAATACAGGGGGCGCAAATGGCTACACCTTC. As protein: CARNTGGANGYTF.

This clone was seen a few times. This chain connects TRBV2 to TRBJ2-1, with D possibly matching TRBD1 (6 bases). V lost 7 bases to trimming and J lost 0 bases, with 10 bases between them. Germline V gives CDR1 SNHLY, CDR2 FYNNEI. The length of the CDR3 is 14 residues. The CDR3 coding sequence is TGTGCCAGCACCGGACAGTCCTCCTACAATGAGCAGTTCTTC. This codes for CASTGQSSYNEQFF.

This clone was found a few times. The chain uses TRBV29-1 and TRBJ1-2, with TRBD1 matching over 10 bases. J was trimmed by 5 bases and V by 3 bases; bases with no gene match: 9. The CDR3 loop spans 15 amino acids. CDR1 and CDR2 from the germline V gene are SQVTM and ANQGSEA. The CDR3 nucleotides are TGCAGCGTTGATGCACGGGACAGGGGTGATTATGGCTACACCTTC. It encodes CSVDARDRGDYGYTF.